These 14 T cell receptor beta chains originate from one sample sequenced in a study of T cell responses to AZD1222 COVID-19 vaccine. Assay: immunoSEQ multiplex PCR; the TCRdb copy retains only in-frame clones and omits some. Altogether approximately 90,000 clones are present, roughly nine tenths being singletons, with the ten largest covering around 2.2%. The sample consisted of peripheral blood, taken on day 0 of AZD1222 vaccination. These receptor sequences come from an adult in good health.

The gene calls are TRBV5-1 and TRBJ2-7; 7 bases line up with TRBD1. Germline CDR1 is SGHRS and CDR2 is YFSETQ. This CDR3 spans 14 amino acids. V trimming: 4 bases; J trimming: 12 bases; junction bases outside the gene matches: 16. Written as DNA, the CDR3 is TGCGCCAGCAGCCCCGGGCCCGGGACAGCCAGCGGGTACTTC. Translation gives CASSPGPGTASGYF.

The chain couples TRBV19 to TRBJ2-4; D is unclear. V was pared by 2 bases and J by 9 bases, with 17 bases between. Germline CDR1 is LNHDA and CDR2 is SQIVND (reference sequence). The CDR3 length is 15 residues. Here the CDR3 DNA reads TGTGCCAGTAGTATAAATGTTGACCCAAAGAGCATTCAGTACTTC. Encoded protein: CASSINVDPKSIQYF.

This chain uses TRBV27 with TRBJ1-1, with a tentative D call TRBD1 (5 bases). This CDR3 spans 15 amino acids. Trimming removed 6 bases from V and 3 bases from J, with 17 bases in between. Germline V gene sequence: CDR1 MNHEY, CDR2 SMNVEV (reference sequence). The CDR3 loop is CASRDIRRGDTEAFF. The CDR3 DNA sequence: TGTGCCAGCAGGGACATTCGGCGGGGGGACACTGAAGCTTTCTTT.

V is TRBV3-1 (or the pseudogene TRBV3-2) and J is TRBJ2-5; D is possibly TRBD1 (5 bases). The CDR3 sequence is 17 residues long. The V gene lost 1 base and the J gene lost 1 base, with 16 bases spanning the gap. Germline CDR1 is LGHDT and CDR2 is YNNKEL (reference sequence). The CDR3 region is CASSQVWAQAAQETQYF. DNA for the CDR3: TGTGCCAGCAGCCAAGTCTGGGCACAGGCAGCCCAAGAGACCCAGTACTTC.

V and J are TRBV2 and TRBJ1-6; D possibly corresponds to TRBD1 (6 bases). This CDR3 comprises 15 residues. V lost 4 bases and J lost 8, with 15 bases in between. In germline, CDR1 is SNHLY, CDR2 FYNNEI. CDR3 in DNA: TGTGCCAGCAGTGGGGGGCAGGGCTCATATTCACCCCTCCACTTT. Protein: CASSGGQGSYSPLHF. Variable domain in full (rest from reference TRBV2 and TRBJ1-6): EPEVTQTPSHQVTQMGQEVILRCVPISNHLYFYWYRQILGQKVEFLVSFYNNEISEKSEIFDDQFSVERPDGSNFTLKIRSTKLEDSAMYFCASSGGQGSYSPLHFGNGTRLTVT.

This chain links TRBV7-8 with TRBJ1-2; TRBD1 aligns across 10 bases. V dropped 5 bases and J dropped 6; count of bases not matched to a gene: 9. The CDR3 runs to 15 residues. From germline, CDR1 is SGHVS and CDR2 FQNEAQ. This CDR3 is CASSLSLGTGDGYTF. The CDR3 DNA sequence: TGTGCCAGCAGCCTAAGCCTAGGGACAGGGGATGGCTACACCTTC.

This clone was observed once. The rearrangement uses TRBV6-2 or TRBV6-3 and TRBJ1-1; possible D gene TRBD1, 5 bases. CDR1 is MNHEY, CDR2 SVGEGT, per germline. The V gene lost 2 bases and the J gene lost 0 bases, with 13 bases spanning the gap. The CDR3 extends over 16 amino acids. CDR3 coding DNA: TGTGCCAGCAGTTACCTAAGGGGCAGAATGAACACTGAAGCTTTCTTT. This translates into CASSYLRGRMNTEAFF.

This rearrangement joins TRBV7-9 to TRBJ1-1, with 8 bases matching TRBD1. With V trimmed by 5 bases and J by 8 bases, 1 base remained unmatched. The CDR3 runs to 11 residues. Per germline, CDR1 SEHNR and CDR2 FQNEAQ (reference sequence). The CDR3 sequence: CASSGDREAFF. CDR3 in DNA: TGTGCCAGCAGCGGGGACAGGGAAGCTTTCTTT.

The table lists this clone with many counts. J is TRBJ2-1 and V is TRBV6-5, with TRBD2 matching 10 bases. The ends lost 2 bases at V and 2 bases at J; junction bases unmatched: 0. The CDR3 totals 15 residues. Germline V lookup: CDR1 MNHEY, CDR2 SVGAGI. CDR3 sequence: CASSYTSGTYNEQFF. The CDR3 bases are TGTGCCAGCAGTTACACTAGCGGGACCTACAATGAGCAGTTCTTC.

This clone was observed a handful of times. The CDR3 nucleotides read TGTGCCAGTAGGCTTAGCGGGGATACGCAGTATTTT. As protein: CASRLSGDTQYF. The rearrangement uses TRBV19 and TRBJ2-3; TRBD2 matches 7 bases. The J segment lost 6 bases and the V segment lost 6 bases, leaving 3 bases of the junction unmatched. The CDR3 sequence is 12 residues long. Germline V lookup: CDR1 LNHDA, CDR2 SQIVND (reference sequence).

This chain joins TRBV29-1 and TRBJ2-2; 9 nucleotides agree with TRBD2. Germline V CDR1 and CDR2: SQVTM, ANQGSEA. The trim removed 3 bases at V and 1 base at J, leaving 3 bases unmatched. The CDR3 runs 15 residues. Written as DNA, the CDR3 is TGCAGCGTTGATGGCGGGGGGGTGAACACCGGGGAGCTGTTTTTT. The encoded protein is CSVDGGGVNTGELFF.

The chain couples TRBV11-2 to TRBJ2-7, with 10 bases identical to TRBD2. The CDR3 contains 15 residues. J gave up 6 bases and V 2 bases, and 7 bases lay outside the gene matches. Germline V gene lookup returns CDR1 SGHAT and CDR2 FQNNGV. Written as DNA, the CDR3 is TGTGCCAGCAGCTTAAGCGGGGGGGTGAGGGCCGAGCAGTACTTC. Amino acid sequence: CASSLSGGVRAEQYF.

The chain carries TRBV6-2 or TRBV6-3 and TRBJ1-5; D is uncertain. Germline CDR1 reads MNHEY; CDR2 reads SVGEGT. The CDR3 consists of 15 residues. V was pared by 6 bases and J by 1 base, with 13 bases between. The CDR3 DNA sequence: TGTGCCAGCAGCCTCGTAAGGGTAAGCAATCAGCCCCAGCATTTT. Its protein is CASSLVRVSNQPQHF.

This chain links TRBV7-9 with TRBJ2-3; no reliable D call. This CDR3 has 13 amino acids. V lost 4 bases, J lost 6 bases, and 11 bases lay in between. Germline V gene data show CDR1 as SEHNR and CDR2 as FQNEAQ (reference sequence). CDR3 region: CASSSSPGDTQYF. The CDR3 DNA reads as TGTGCCAGCAGCTCCTCTCCCGGGGATACGCAGTATTTT.